The 19 T cell receptor beta chains in this list originate from one sample, sequenced in a study of somatic mutations in cytotoxic T cells in rheumatoid arthritis. TCRdb's table, derived via immunoSEQ multiplex PCR, lists solely in-frame clones and lacks some. The sample lists 15,000 to 20,000 clones; around 85% were seen once. The sample was CD8+ T cells sorted from blood. Source of these receptors: a woman aged 40 to 55 with rheumatoid arthritis.

V usage is TRBV5-1 and J usage is TRBJ2-2; D not certain. Trimming stripped 3 bases from V and 1 base from J, with 7 bases between. The CDR3 covers 14 residues. Germline V CDR1 and CDR2: SGHRS, YFSETQ. DNA of the CDR3: TGCGCCAGCAGCTCCTCTATGAACACCGGGGAGCTGTTTTTT. Its translation: CASSSSMNTGELFF.

The chain links TRBV4-1 to TRBJ2-5; TRBD2 agrees at 7 bases. The CDR3 covers 15 residues. Trimming removed 1 base from V and 2 bases from J; junction bases left unmatched: 4. From germline, CDR1 is MGHRA and CDR2 YSYEKL. CDR3 in amino acids: CASSQARDYQETQYF. The CDR3 DNA follows: TGCGCCAGCAGCCAAGCGCGGGACTATCAAGAGACCCAGTACTTC.

In its sample, this clone was seen once. The chain employs TRBV7-8 and TRBJ2-1; D is perhaps TRBD1 (5 bases). The length of the CDR3 is 13 residues. Trimming pared 4 bases from V and 4 bases from J, leaving 8 bases between. Germline assignment: CDR1 SGHVS and CDR2 FQNEAQ. DNA for the CDR3: TGTGCCAGCAGCTCCCCAGGGTACAATGAGCAGTTCTTC. This codes for CASSSPGYNEQFF.

V gene TRBV23-1 combines with J gene TRBJ2-1; weak D call: TRBD1 (6 bases). TRBV23-1 is known as an ORF, though its function is uncertain. Deletions cut 0 bases from V and 0 bases from J, with 12 bases between. This CDR3 region has 17 residues. The CDR3 nucleotides are TGCGCCAGCAGTCAATCAAACAGGGAGATCTCCTACAATGAGCAGTTCTTC. It codes for CASSQSNREISYNEQFF.

V and J are TRBV27 and TRBJ2-7; 8 bases match TRBD1. Germline-derived CDR1 and CDR2 are MNHEY and SMNVEV (reference sequence). The J segment lost 6 bases and the V segment lost 10 bases, leaving 5 bases of the junction unmatched. The CDR3 covers 11 residues. For the CDR3, the DNA is TGTGCCATTAGACAGGGGCGCGAGCAGTACTTC. Translated, it gives CAIRQGREQYF.

J is TRBJ2-7 and V is TRBV4-1, with a possible D match to TRBD1 (6 bases). Looked up from germline, CDR1 is MGHRA and CDR2 is YSYEKL. V gave up 3 bases and J gave up 4 bases, with 13 bases separating them. The length of the CDR3 is 14 residues. The CDR3 loop reads CASSQPTGWYEQYF. In DNA form, the CDR3 reads TGCGCCAGCAGCCAGCCCACAGGGTGGTACGAGCAGTACTTC.

This clone was seen a handful of times. The chain couples TRBV30 to TRBJ2-7; no clear D gene. The CDR3 runs to 14 residues. Germline V gene lookup returns CDR1 GTSNPN and CDR2 SVGIG (reference sequence). With 7 bases removed from V and 0 bases from J, the gap between germline ends came to 16 bases. Here the CDR3 reads CASRLTVSSYEQYF. CDR3 bases: TGTGCCTCCCGACTGACGGTTAGCTCCTACGAGCAGTACTTC.

The table lists this clone with a count of one. One end of the junction fails to match germline, which may point to a read error. The chain combines TRBV13 with TRBJ1-2; no definite D call. There are 12 residues in the CDR3. The V gene's germline CDR1 is PRHDT and CDR2 FYEKMQ (reference sequence). The CDR3, as DNA: TGTGCCAGCAGCACCCCAGGTTCCCCCATCCCCTTC. Translation: CASSTPGSPIPF.

This clone has only one observation. This rearrangement joins TRBV19 to TRBJ2-1; TRBD2 aligns across 11 bases. Germline-derived CDR1 and CDR2 are LNHDA and SQIVND (reference sequence). Trimming at V came to 7 bases and at J to 6 bases, leaving 2 bases not matched to a gene. This CDR3 region has 13 residues. The CDR3 protein is CASTSGGFNEQFF. The DNA for the CDR3 is TGTGCCAGTACTAGCGGGGGGTTCAATGAGCAGTTCTTC.

The chain employs TRBV7-3 and TRBJ2-3, with 10 bases identical to TRBD2. The V and J ends lost 4 bases and 5 bases, in that order; junction bases with no gene match: 6. The CDR3 runs to 15 residues. Germline loops: CDR1 SGHTA, CDR2 FQGTGA. The CDR3 region has the DNA TGTGCCAGCAGCTACAGCGGGGGGGCATTAGATACGCAGTATTTT. Translation: CASSYSGGALDTQYF. The entire variable domain, with the rest obtained from reference TRBV7-3 and TRBJ2-3, is as follows: GAGVSQTPSNKVTEKGKYVELRCDPISGHTALYWYRQSLGQGPEFLIYFQGTGAADDSGLPNDRFFAVRPEGSVSTLKIQRTERGDSAVYLCASSYSGGALDTQYFGPGTRLTVL.

The chain carries TRBV11-2 and TRBJ2-1; a weak D match, TRBD1 (5 bases). CDR1 is SGHAT and CDR2 is FQNNGV in the germline V gene. The length of the CDR3 is 15 residues. With 5 bases removed from V and 9 bases from J, the gap between germline ends came to 20 bases. CDR3 bases: TGTGCCAGCAGCCCCTCAGGGATTGGAAGGGGTGAGCAGTTCTTC. The encoded protein is CASSPSGIGRGEQFF.

This clone was seen once. The genes are TRBV7-9 and TRBJ1-2; the match to TRBD1 covers 11 bases. The CDR3 is made up of 16 amino acids. Germline CDR1 is SEHNR and CDR2 is FQNEAQ (reference sequence). The V and J ends lost 0 bases and 4 bases, in that order; junction bases with no gene match: 4. The CDR3 coding sequence is TGTGCCAGCAGCTTAGCTGGGGACAGGGGGGTCTATGGCTACACCTTC. Translating it yields CASSLAGDRGVYGYTF.

The J gene is TRBJ1-2, the V gene TRBV6-5; D is unresolved. V was cut by 10 bases and J by 4 bases, with 16 bases left in between. Germline CDR1 MNHEY, CDR2 SVGAGI. CDR3 length: 13 residues. The CDR3 region has the DNA TGTGCCACCTTGGCAGGACTAGGCTATGGCTACACCTTC. Amino acids: CATLAGLGYGYTF.

This chain uses TRBV4-2 with TRBJ2-1; TRBD1 matches at 8 bases. Germline trimming cut 3 bases from V and 5 bases from J; bases unmatched to any gene: 12. CDR3 length equals 17 residues. Germline CDR1 is LGHNA and CDR2 is YNFKEQ. CDR3 in DNA: TGTGCCAGCAGCCAGCCCGAACAGGGGGGAATCCACAATGAGCAGTTCTTC. Protein product: CASSQPEQGGIHNEQFF.

The chain carries TRBV19 and TRBJ1-2; 10 nucleotides agree with TRBD1. There are 14 residues in the CDR3. V was clipped by 7 bases and J by 2 bases; unmatched bases: 4. Germline-derived CDR1 and CDR2 are LNHDA and SQIVND (reference sequence). The CDR3 loop reads CASTGQGENYGYTF. The CDR3 bases are TGTGCCAGTACCGGACAGGGGGAGAACTATGGCTACACCTTC.

The chain is built from TRBV9 and TRBJ2-3; 10 bases align to TRBD2. Germline V gene data show CDR1 as SGDLS and CDR2 as YYNGEE. CDR3 size: 18 residues. Trimming cost V 4 bases and J 2 bases; bases outside gene matches: 13. CDR3: CASSPNLPLAGPTDTQYF. The CDR3 DNA follows: TGTGCCAGCAGCCCCAACCTCCCACTAGCGGGGCCCACAGATACGCAGTATTTT.

This clone was observed a handful of times. V is TRBV4-1 and J is TRBJ2-7; 11 positions match TRBD2. V lost 2 bases, J lost 4 bases, and 4 bases stayed unmatched. The CDR3 spans 15 residues. Germline CDR1 MGHRA, CDR2 YSYEKL. CDR3 amino acids: CASSQITSGGYEQYF. CDR3 nucleotides: TGCGCCAGCAGCCAAATTACTAGCGGGGGATACGAGCAGTACTTC.

This clone counts as medium-sized. The chain joins TRBV28 to TRBJ1-5; TRBD1 might be the D (6 bases). V was pared by 10 bases and J by 3 bases, with 19 bases between. Germline V gene lookup returns CDR1 MDHEN and CDR2 SYDVKM. The length of the CDR3 is 15 residues. The CDR3 DNA reads as TGTGCCACCCTATATCCCGGGGGGCTCAATCAGCCCCAGCATTTT. Translating gives CATLYPGGLNQPQHF.

About this clone itself: The identical CDR3 is also encoded by other nucleotide sequences in the sample. The J gene is TRBJ2-7, the V gene TRBV19; possible D gene TRBD1, 5 bases. Per the germline V gene, CDR1 is LNHDA and CDR2 is SQIVND (reference sequence). CDR3 length equals 14 residues. The ends were cut back, 3 bases at V and 2 bases at J, with 11 bases in the middle. The CDR3 DNA reads TGTGCCAGTAGTATGAGCGACAGAACCTACGAGCAGTACTTC. Translating it yields CASSMSDRTYEQYF. Full variable domain (rest looked up from reference TRBV19 and TRBJ2-7): DGGITQSPKYLFRKEGQNVTLSCEQNLNHDAMYWYRQDPGQGLRLIYYSQIVNDFQKGDIAEGYSVSREKKESFPLTVTSAQKNPTAFYLCASSMSDRTYEQYFGPGTRLTVT.